A selection of T cell receptor beta chains follows, all from one sample in a study of regulatory T cells in long-lasting Graves disease. Using its own MiXCR run on the multiplex PCR reads, TCRdb lists one record per CDR3 protein. The sample includes approximately 290,000 distinct CDR3 sequences, 22% seen only once; the top ten take roughly three fifths. The sample here was peripheral blood mononuclear cells (PBMCs), taken when the disease was refractory, from a patient treated with antithyroid drugs. The receptor set was obtained from a female donor with Graves disease. The CDR3 runs from the conserved cysteine through the conserved F or W. A D gene is named only where the DNA matches it firmly. Clone size is shown for a subset of rows, as once, few, many or a class of expanded clone.

D,J,size,V,length,CDR3,DNA
.,TRBJ1-4,many,TRBV2,14,CASGAGTTNEKLFF,TGTGCCAGCGGGGCGGGAACAACAAATGAAAAACTGTTTTTT
.,TRBJ1-2,many,TRBV27,13,CASSLSSSYGYTF,TGTGCCAGCAGTTTATCGTCCAGCTATGGCTACACCTTC
.,TRBJ1-5,many,TRBV6-1,12,CASSKLNQPQHF,TGTGCCAGCAGCAAACTAAATCAGCCCCAGCATTTT
TRBD1,TRBJ1-1,.,TRBV6-5,14,CASSFGQGLTEAFF,TGTGCCAGCAGTTTCGGACAGGGGTTGACTGAAGCTTTCTTT
.,TRBJ1-1,few,TRBV7-3,13,CASSLSEDTEAFF,TGTGCCAGCAGCTTATCAGAGGACACTGAAGCTTTCTTT
.,TRBJ2-7,few,TRBV7-3,14,CASPPPGATYEQYF,TGTGCCAGCCCTCCGCCGGGAGCTACCTACGAGCAGTACTTC
TRBD1,TRBJ1-2,few,TRBV6-1,13,CASSNGQGRGYTF,TGTGCCAGCAGCAACGGACAGGGCCGAGGCTACACCTTC
.,TRBJ2-7,.,TRBV7-2,14,CASSKLVAPLEQYF,TGTGCCAGCAGCAAACTAGTAGCCCCCCTCGAGCAGTACTTC
.,TRBJ2-7,many,TRBV29-1,12,CSGGLNSGEQYF,TGCAGCGGAGGACTTAACAGCGGCGAGCAGTACTTC
.,TRBJ2-7,.,TRBV27,12,CASVGAADEQYF,TGTGCCAGCGTAGGAGCGGCCGACGAGCAGTACTTC
.,TRBJ1-4,many,TRBV7-2,13,CASSWTGNEKLFF,TGTGCCAGCAGCTGGACGGGTAATGAAAAACTGTTTTTT
TRBD2,TRBJ2-7,many,TRBV28,16,CASSLFASGSGYEQYF,TGTGCCAGCAGTTTATTTGCCAGCGGGAGTGGTTACGAGCAGTACTTC
TRBD1,TRBJ1-1,many,TRBV28,14,CASDRGAANTEAFF,TGTGCCTCGGACAGGGGAGCTGCGAACACTGAAGCTTTCTTT
.,TRBJ2-5,.,TRBV4-1,15,CASSPRSVGGETQYF,TGCGCCAGCAGCCCCCGAAGTGTAGGAGGAGAGACCCAGTACTTC
.,TRBJ2-3,many,TRBV28,17,CASSPPALRGRADTQYF,TGTGCCAGCAGTCCCCCGGCCTTGAGGGGCCGGGCAGATACGCAGTATTTT
TRBD1,TRBJ1-2,.,TRBV5-1,15,CASSPGQQGNYGYTF,TGCGCCAGCAGCCCGGGACAGCAGGGGAACTATGGCTACACCTTC
.,TRBJ2-1,few,TRBV6-2/TRBV6-3,17,CASSYGGAGSASNEQFF,TGTGCCAGCAGTTACGGGGGCGCGGGGAGTGCCTCCAATGAGCAGTTCTTC
TRBD2,TRBJ2-5,many,TRBV28,18,CASSFRWGGTQTRGTQYF,TGTGCCAGCAGTTTCCGATGGGGGGGGACTCAAACGAGGGGGACCCAGTACTTC
.,TRBJ2-5,.,TRBV5-6,14,CTSSLARGRETQYF,TGTACCAGCAGCTTGGCCAGGGGTAGGGAGACCCAGTACTTC
.,TRBJ2-5,.,TRBV9,15,CASSKEVGLVETQYF,TGTGCCAGCAGTAAGGAAGTGGGACTTGTGGAGACCCAGTACTTC
TRBD1,TRBJ2-7,.,TRBV28,16,CASSIPTGRYRDEQYF,TGTGCCAGCAGTATTCCGACAGGGCGCTATCGCGACGAGCAGTACTTC
TRBD1,TRBJ2-5,.,TRBV9,13,CASNTGGVETQYF,TGTGCCAGCAATACAGGGGGCGTCGAGACCCAGTACTTC
.,TRBJ1-5,many,TRBV28,12,CASRISNQPQHF,TGTGCCAGCAGGATTAGCAATCAGCCCCAGCATTTT
.,TRBJ2-1,.,TRBV10-3,12,CAARTNNNEQFF,TGTGCCGCCCGCACGAACAACAATGAGCAGTTCTTC
.,TRBJ1-4,.,TRBV29-1,11,CSVDTNEKLFF,TGCAGCGTTGACACGAATGAAAAACTGTTTTTT
TRBD2,TRBJ2-2,.,TRBV15,19,CATSRGIAGVPTNTGELFF,TGTGCCACCAGCAGAGGAATAGCGGGAGTCCCGACGAACACCGGGGAGCTGTTTTTT
TRBD1,TRBJ2-3,.,TRBV10-3,14,CAIRGDSSTDTQYF,TGTGCCATCAGGGGGGACAGCAGCACAGATACGCAGTATTTT